The 14 T cell receptor beta chains below were found in one sample sequenced in a study of blood T cell repertoires in COVID-19. Profiling relied on immunoSEQ multiplex PCR, and the TCRdb table lists in-frame clones only, not all of them. Of 65,000 to 100,000 clones in the sample, approximately 80% were seen once. What was sequenced was peripheral blood. These receptors originate from a human donor in a cohort sampled during active COVID-19.

The chain couples TRBV28 to TRBJ1-6, with D hard to call. Looked up from germline, CDR1 is MDHEN and CDR2 is SYDVKM. V was trimmed by 5 bases and J by 5 bases, leaving 10 bases between them. CDR3 size: 14 residues. In DNA form, the CDR3 reads TGTGCCAGCAGTGGCGGTGCCCATAATTCACCCCTCCACTTT. Encoded protein: CASSGGAHNSPLHF.

The count of this clone is one. The genes are TRBV5-1 and TRBJ1-1; TRBD1 agrees at 10 bases. This CDR3 has 14 amino acids. CDR1 is SGHRS, CDR2 YFSETQ, per germline. The V segment lost 2 bases and the J segment 4 bases; nucleotides outside the gene matches: 2. In DNA form, the CDR3 reads TGCGCCAGCAGCTTAGACAGGGGGCTCACTGAAGCTTTCTTT. Its protein is CASSLDRGLTEAFF.

J is TRBJ2-5 and V is TRBV19; 12 nucleotides agree with TRBD2. The CDR3 is 16 residues long. V lost 5 bases and J lost 5; bases outside the gene matches: 9. The germline CDR1 and CDR2 sequences are LNHDA and SQIVND (reference sequence). The DNA for the CDR3 is TGTGCCAGTAGTGAGACTAGCGGGGGTTTATGGGAGACCCAGTACTTC. The encoded protein is CASSETSGGLWETQYF.

This sequence joins TRBV7-9 and TRBJ1-6; D is undetermined. Trimming shortened V by 5 bases and J by 7 bases, and 3 bases separated the two germline ends. CDR1 and CDR2 (germline): SEHNR, FQNEAQ (reference sequence). The CDR3 covers 11 residues. CDR3 sequence reads: CASSPNSPLHF. CDR3 coding DNA: TGTGCCAGCAGCCCAAATTCACCCCTCCACTTT.

This clone has a single count. The V and J genes are TRBV9 and TRBJ2-1; 16 positions agree with TRBD2. J gave up 8 bases and V 3 bases, and 2 bases lay outside the gene matches. Germline lookup yields CDR1 SGDLS and CDR2 YYNGEE. This CDR3 comprises 15 residues. This CDR3 reads CASSAGLAGGDEQFF. The DNA for the CDR3 is TGTGCCAGCAGCGCGGGACTAGCGGGGGGGGATGAGCAGTTCTTC.

This clone has just a few counts. The V gene is TRBV6-5, the J gene TRBJ1-1, with D possibly being TRBD1 (6 bases). The CDR3 runs to 13 residues. V was pared by 7 bases and J by 2 bases, with 11 bases between. Per the germline V gene, CDR1 is MNHEY and CDR2 is SVGAGI. CDR3 in amino acids: CASTQGSNTEAFF. The CDR3 DNA reads as TGTGCCAGCACCCAGGGGAGTAACACTGAAGCTTTCTTT.

This chain links TRBV28 with TRBJ1-4; no firm D call. The CDR3 has 14 amino acids. The germline CDR1 and CDR2 sequences are MDHEN and SYDVKM. Trimming pared 5 bases from V and 10 bases from J, leaving 17 bases between. The CDR3 sequence: CASSPPGGVGKLFF. DNA of the CDR3: TGTGCCAGCAGTCCCCCCGGCGGGGTGGGAAAACTGTTTTTT.

This clone has ten or more counts. CDR3 sequence reads: CASSIQGTGELFF. The CDR3 nucleotides are TGTGCCAGCAGTATCCAGGGTACCGGGGAGCTGTTTTTT. The gene calls are TRBV5-6 and TRBJ2-2, with D maybe TRBD1 (5 bases). The CDR3 spans 13 residues. V was shortened by 5 bases and J by 5 bases, with 10 bases between the two germline ends. Germline CDR1 SGHDT, CDR2 YYEEEE.

CDR3 sequence reads: CASSLGWASGGASSTDTQYF. The CDR3 nucleotides are TGTGCCAGCAGCTTAGGGTGGGCTAGCGGGGGTGCATCTAGCACAGATACGCAGTATTTT. The chain couples TRBV11-3 to TRBJ2-3, with 10 bases that match TRBD2. With V trimmed by 1 base and J by 0 bases, 13 bases remained unmatched. This CDR3 spans 20 amino acids. Germline V gives CDR1 SGHNT, CDR2 YENEEA. The complete variable domain, with remaining parts taken from reference TRBV11-3 and TRBJ2-3, reads EAGVVQSPRYKIIEKKQPVAFWCNPISGHNTLYWYLQNLGQGPELLIRYENEEAVDDSQLPKDRFSAERLKGVDSTLKIQPAELGDSAVYLCASSLGWASGGASSTDTQYFGPGTRLTVL.

This clone was observed at least ten times. The junction differs from germline at one of its ends, possibly a read error. V usage is TRBV6-5 and J usage is TRBJ2-1; TRBD2 is a possible D gene (6 bases). Germline V gives CDR1 MNHEY, CDR2 SVGAGI. The CDR3 totals 12 residues. The CDR3: CASSASGTSQIF. The CDR3 coding sequence is TGTGCCAGCAGCGCCTCCGGGACTTCCCAAATCTTC.

V is TRBV4-1 and J is TRBJ2-1, with 8 bases matching TRBD2. Trimming cost V 4 bases and J 5 bases; bases outside gene matches: 13. This CDR3 has 17 amino acids. The germline V gene encodes CDR1 MGHRA and CDR2 YSYEKL. The CDR3 protein is CASSREGFSGGNNEQFF. The CDR3 DNA follows: TGCGCCAGCAGCCGCGAGGGTTTCTCGGGGGGGAACAATGAGCAGTTCTTC.

The gene calls are TRBV7-8 and TRBJ2-7, with D possibly being TRBD1 (5 bases). CDR3 size: 14 residues. V was clipped by 5 bases and J by 0 bases, with 11 bases between them. Germline V gives CDR1 SGHVS, CDR2 FQNEAQ. The CDR3 is CASSPRQSSYEQYF. The CDR3 nucleotides are TGTGCCAGCAGCCCCCGACAGAGCTCCTACGAGCAGTACTTC.

The chain has TRBV11-2 and TRBJ2-7; perhaps TRBD1 as D (7 bases). CDR3 length equals 17 residues. Germline loops: CDR1 SGHAT, CDR2 FQNNGV. The V end was cut by 3 bases, the J end by 1 base, with 19 bases between. Here the CDR3 reads CASSFKEGQPKSYEQYF. The CDR3 nucleotides read TGTGCCAGCAGCTTTAAGGAGGGACAGCCTAAATCCTACGAGCAGTACTTC.

The V call is TRBV6-5, the J call TRBJ2-2; D is possibly TRBD1 (6 bases). Germline V gene sequence: CDR1 MNHEY, CDR2 SVGAGI. The CDR3 consists of 15 residues. V lost 5 bases to trimming and J lost 0 bases, with 10 bases between them. CDR3 coding DNA: TGTGCCAGCAGTCACGGACAGTCGAACACCGGGGAGCTGTTTTTT. This translates into CASSHGQSNTGELFF.